The sample holds a few counts of the clone carrying this TCR beta chain. Antigen specificity is unknown. The time point was: newly diagnosed GD, antithyroid drugs for less than 3 months. After RNA was extracted from PBMCs, the TCR library was made from it. This record belongs to a study of regulatory T cells in long-lasting Graves disease. Study-level findings and limits: Gene preferences differed: TRBV28, TRBJ1-2, TRBJ2-5 in persistent cases. Newly diagnosed Graves' patients had higher TCR diversity than persistent ones.

Building the TCR beta libraries relied on iRepertoire HTBI primers, and CDR3 regions underwent Arm-PCR. TCRdb called the multiplex PCR reads again in MiXCR, with one record for every CDR3 protein. The sample includes 450,000 to 700,000 distinct CDR3 sequences, approximately 13% of them seen just once. CDR1 is MGHRA, CDR2 YSYEKL, per germline. The length of the CDR3 is 15 residues. Unmatched junction bases numbered 8, after V lost 5 bases and J lost 6 bases. The sample was also reused in another study, on T cells in Graves' hyperthyroidism and ophthalmopathy. As that report states: The HTBI primer set drove a first-round RT-PCR of the TCR CDR3.

The material sequenced was peripheral blood mononuclear cells (PBMCs), taken at new diagnosis, from a patient treated with antithyroid drugs. The J gene is TRBJ2-2, the V gene TRBV4-1; 8 bases are a match to TRBD2. The TCR was taken from a young man with Graves disease. The CDR3 region is CASSSPGTRAGELFF. DNA for the CDR3: TGCGCCAGCAGCTCCCCCGGGACTAGGGCCGGGGAGCTGTTTTTT.